The present T cell receptor (beta chain) was sequenced within a study of T cells in Graves' hyperthyroidism and ophthalmopathy. Study details: Peripheral blood draws took place at initial diagnosis, ahead of any treatment.

It was RNA transcripts that yielded the amplified TCR beta CDR3 regions. In the first-round RT-PCR of the TCR CDR3, the HTBI primer set was used. TCRdb reprocessed the multiplex PCR reads via MiXCR and lists one record per CDR3 protein. Here the sample spans hundreds of thousands of distinct CDR3 sequences, approximately 13% being singletons. Study-wide results and limits: Ophthalmopathy was separated from stable hyperthyroidism by a 13 V-J model. Most clonotypes expanded in thyroid above 0.001 were likewise present in blood.

Uncontrolled infection, other autoimmune disease, pregnancy or lactation led to exclusion. This clonotype was observed a handful of times. Its cognate antigen is unknown. The CDR3 length is 14 residues. Germline CDR1 and CDR2: MNHEY and SVGAGI. J gave up 6 bases and V 2 bases, and 6 bases lay outside the gene matches. The sequenced material came from blood. The TCR originated in a woman in her 30s with Graves' hyperthyroidism that later progressed to Graves' ophthalmopathy. This chain joins TRBV6-5 and TRBJ2-7; 8 bases match TRBD1. The CDR3 bases are TGTGCCAGCAGTTACCTGGACAGGGACGGCGAGCAGTACTTC. Protein sequence: CASSYLDRDGEQYF.